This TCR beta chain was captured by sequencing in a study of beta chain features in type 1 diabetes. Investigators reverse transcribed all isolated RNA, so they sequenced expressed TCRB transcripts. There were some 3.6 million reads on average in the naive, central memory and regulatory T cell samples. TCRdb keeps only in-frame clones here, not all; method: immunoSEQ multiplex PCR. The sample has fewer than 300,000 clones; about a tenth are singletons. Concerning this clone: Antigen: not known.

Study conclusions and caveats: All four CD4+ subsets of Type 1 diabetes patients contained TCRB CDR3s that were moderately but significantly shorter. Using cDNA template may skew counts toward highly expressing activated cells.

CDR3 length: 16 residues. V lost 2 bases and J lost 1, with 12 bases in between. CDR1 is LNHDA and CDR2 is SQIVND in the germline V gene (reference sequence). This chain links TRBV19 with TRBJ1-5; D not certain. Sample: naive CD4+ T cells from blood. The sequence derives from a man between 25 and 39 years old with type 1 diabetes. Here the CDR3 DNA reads TGTGCCAGTAGTATAACAGCCGGTGGAAGCAATCAGCCCCAGCATTTT. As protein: CASSITAGGSNQPQHF.